The source of this T cell receptor (beta chain) is a study of blood T cell repertoires in COVID-19. Study information: The origin of the acute and convalescent COVID-19 samples was the United States, Italy and Spain. T cells, B-cell-depleted T cells, or PBMCs provided the cDNA or gDNA that served as material.

The CDR3 has 18 residues. The trim removed 7 bases at V and 0 bases at J, leaving 17 bases unmatched. Germline V lookup: CDR1 WNHNN, CDR2 SYGVQD (reference sequence). Original methodology: Estimation of nucleated cell counts relied on the amplification of reference gene primers. The repertoire was sequenced with immunoSEQ multiplex PCR; TCRdb's copy has only in-frame clones and lacks some. V, J and clone size were drawn from that table, and D and trimming were deduced from the DNA. This sample carries about 210,000 clones, 84% of them seen once, and the ten largest clones take approximately 8%. The receptor comes from a woman aged 45 to 65 with active or convalescent COVID-19. The rearrangement uses TRBV10-1 and TRBJ2-7, with 8 bases fitting TRBD2. The sequenced sample was peripheral blood. The CDR3 DNA follows: TGCGCCAGCAATTTCACCGTCCGACTAGCGAATACCTCCTACGAGCAGTACTTC. Translating it yields CASNFTVRLANTSYEQYF.